Included here is one TCR beta chain sequence, with context. Its antigen remains unidentified. V was pared by 0 bases and J by 7 bases, with 16 bases between. The length of the CDR3 is 15 residues. The V gene's germline CDR1 is SGDLS and CDR2 YYNGEE. This was the immunoSEQ v3.0 assay at survey level. Sequencing of each sample targeted about 40,000-50,000 T-cell genomes. Generated by immunoSEQ multiplex PCR, the TCRdb table keeps only in-frame clones and is missing some. This table holds tens of thousands of clones, roughly nine tenths found once. This entry is derived from a study of long-term antiretroviral therapy in people with HIV. General study results and limits: Diversity remained lower than transplant donor controls, even though it increased after ART.

The sample in question was unsorted PBMCs, obtained roughly 5 years before starting antiretroviral therapy. This TCR derives from a man aged 45-60 years with HIV. The rearrangement links TRBV9 to TRBJ1-1; maybe TRBD1 (5 bases). CDR3 amino acids: CASSVVGAQGFEAFF. Written as DNA, the CDR3 is TGTGCCAGCAGCGTAGTAGGGGCCCAGGGTTTTGAAGCTTTCTTT.